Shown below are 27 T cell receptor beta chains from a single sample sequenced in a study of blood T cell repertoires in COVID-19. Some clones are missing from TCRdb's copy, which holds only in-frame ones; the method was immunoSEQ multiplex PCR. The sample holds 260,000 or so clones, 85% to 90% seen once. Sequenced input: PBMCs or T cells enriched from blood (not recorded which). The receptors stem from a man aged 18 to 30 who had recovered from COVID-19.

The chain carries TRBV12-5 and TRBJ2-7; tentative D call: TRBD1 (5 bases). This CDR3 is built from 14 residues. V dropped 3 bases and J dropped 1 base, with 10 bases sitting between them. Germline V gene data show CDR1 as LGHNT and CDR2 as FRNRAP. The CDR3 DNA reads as TGTGCTAGTGGTTTAACGGCAGGGTCCTACGAGCAGTACTTC. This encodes CASGLTAGSYEQYF.

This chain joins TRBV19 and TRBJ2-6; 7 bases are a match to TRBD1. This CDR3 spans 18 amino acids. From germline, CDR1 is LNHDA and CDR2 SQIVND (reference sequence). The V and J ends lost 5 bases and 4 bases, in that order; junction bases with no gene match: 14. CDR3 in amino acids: CASSEGGQATRGANVLTF. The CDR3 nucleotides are TGTGCCAGTAGTGAAGGAGGACAGGCCACACGAGGGGCCAACGTCCTGACTTTC.

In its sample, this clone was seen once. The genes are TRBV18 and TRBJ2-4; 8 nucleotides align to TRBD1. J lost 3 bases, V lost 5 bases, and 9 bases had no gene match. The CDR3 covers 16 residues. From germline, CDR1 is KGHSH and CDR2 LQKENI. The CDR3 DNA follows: TGTGCCAGCTCAGCAAGTACAGGGGGAGTCAAAAACATTCAGTACTTC. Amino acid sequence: CASSASTGGVKNIQYF. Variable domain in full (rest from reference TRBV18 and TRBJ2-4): NAGVMQNPRHLVRRRGQEARLRCSPMKGHSHVYWYRQLPEEGLKFMVYLQKENIIDESGMPKERFSAEFPKEGPSILRIQQVVRGDSAAYFCASSASTGGVKNIQYFGAGTRLSVL.

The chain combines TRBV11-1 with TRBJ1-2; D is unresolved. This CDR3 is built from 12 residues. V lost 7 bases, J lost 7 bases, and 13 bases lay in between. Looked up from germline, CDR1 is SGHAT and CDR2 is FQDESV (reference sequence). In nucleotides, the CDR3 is TGTGCCAGCACCACCTACGGGGTTGGCTACACCTTC. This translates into CASTTYGVGYTF.

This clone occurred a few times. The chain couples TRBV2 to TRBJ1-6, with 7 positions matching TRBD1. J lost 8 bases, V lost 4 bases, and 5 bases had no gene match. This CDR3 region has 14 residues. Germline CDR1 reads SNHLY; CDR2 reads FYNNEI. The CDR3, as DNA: TGTGCCAGCAGTGTGACAGGGAAATATTCACCCCTCCACTTT. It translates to CASSVTGKYSPLHF.

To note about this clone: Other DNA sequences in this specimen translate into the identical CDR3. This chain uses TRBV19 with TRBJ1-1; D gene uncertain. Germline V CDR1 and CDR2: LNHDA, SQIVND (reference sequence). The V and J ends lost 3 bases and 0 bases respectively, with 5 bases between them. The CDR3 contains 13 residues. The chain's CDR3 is CASSITVNTEAFF. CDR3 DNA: TGTGCCAGTAGTATTACGGTGAACACTGAAGCTTTCTTT.

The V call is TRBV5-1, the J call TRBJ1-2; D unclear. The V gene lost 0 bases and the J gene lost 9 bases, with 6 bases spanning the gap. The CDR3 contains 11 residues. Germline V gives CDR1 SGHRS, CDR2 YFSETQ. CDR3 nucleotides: TGCGCCAGCAGCTTGGACGGGAGCTACACCTTC. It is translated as CASSLDGSYTF.

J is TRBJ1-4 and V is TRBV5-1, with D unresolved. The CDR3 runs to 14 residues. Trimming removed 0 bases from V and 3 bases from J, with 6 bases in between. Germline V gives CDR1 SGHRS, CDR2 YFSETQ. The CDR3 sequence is CASSLDTSNEKLFF. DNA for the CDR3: TGCGCCAGCAGCTTGGACACCTCTAATGAAAAACTGTTTTTT.

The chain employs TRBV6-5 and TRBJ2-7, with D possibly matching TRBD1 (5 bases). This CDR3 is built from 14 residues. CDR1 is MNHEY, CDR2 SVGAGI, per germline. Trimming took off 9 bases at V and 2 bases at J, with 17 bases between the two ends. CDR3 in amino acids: CASQVGRQTYEQYF. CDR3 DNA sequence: TGTGCCAGTCAAGTGGGGCGGCAGACCTACGAGCAGTACTTC.

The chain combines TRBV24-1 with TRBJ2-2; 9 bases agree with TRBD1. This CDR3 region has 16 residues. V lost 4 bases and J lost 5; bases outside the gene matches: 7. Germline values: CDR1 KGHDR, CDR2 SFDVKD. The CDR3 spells CATSDLQGAGTGELFF. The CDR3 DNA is TGTGCCACCAGTGACCTACAGGGGGCGGGGACCGGGGAGCTGTTTTTT.

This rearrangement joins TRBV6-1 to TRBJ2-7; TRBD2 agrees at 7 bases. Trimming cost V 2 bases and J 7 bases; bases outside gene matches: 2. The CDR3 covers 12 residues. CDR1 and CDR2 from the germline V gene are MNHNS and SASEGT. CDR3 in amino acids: CASSEQGGEQYF. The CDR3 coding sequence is TGTGCCAGCAGTGAACAGGGAGGGGAGCAGTACTTC.

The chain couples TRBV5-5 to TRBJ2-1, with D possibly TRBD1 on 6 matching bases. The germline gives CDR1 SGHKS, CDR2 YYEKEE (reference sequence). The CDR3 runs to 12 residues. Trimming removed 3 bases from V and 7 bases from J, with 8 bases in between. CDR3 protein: CASSSTGNEQFF. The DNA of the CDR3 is TGTGCCAGCAGCTCTACAGGGAATGAGCAGTTCTTC.

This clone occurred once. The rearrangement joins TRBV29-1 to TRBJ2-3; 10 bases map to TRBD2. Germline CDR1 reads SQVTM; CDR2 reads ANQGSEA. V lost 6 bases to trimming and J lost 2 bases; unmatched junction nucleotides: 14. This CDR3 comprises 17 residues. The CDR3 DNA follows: TGCAGCGTGGAATTCGGGACTAGCGATTCCTTCACAGATACGCAGTATTTT. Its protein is CSVEFGTSDSFTDTQYF.

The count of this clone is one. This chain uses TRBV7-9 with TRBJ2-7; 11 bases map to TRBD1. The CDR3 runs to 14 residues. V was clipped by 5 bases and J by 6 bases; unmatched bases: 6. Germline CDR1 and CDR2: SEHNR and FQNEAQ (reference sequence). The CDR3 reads CASSRGQGAIEQYF. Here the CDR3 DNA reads TGTGCCAGCAGCCGAGGACAGGGGGCAATCGAGCAGTACTTC.

CDR3 sequence: CASSDGTGLFYEQYF. CDR3 sequence (DNA): TGTGCCAGCAGTGACGGGACAGGACTTTTCTACGAGCAGTACTTC. The chain has TRBV6-1 and TRBJ2-7; 8 bases are shared with TRBD1. The CDR3 runs 15 residues. Germline trimming cut 3 bases from V and 3 bases from J; bases unmatched to any gene: 7. Germline V CDR1 and CDR2: MNHNS, SASEGT.

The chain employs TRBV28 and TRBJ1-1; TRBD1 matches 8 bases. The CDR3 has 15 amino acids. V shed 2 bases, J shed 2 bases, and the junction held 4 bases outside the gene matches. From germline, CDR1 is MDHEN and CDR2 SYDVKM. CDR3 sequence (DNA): TGTGCCAGCAGTTTACAGGGGGCAGGTAACACTGAAGCTTTCTTT. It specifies CASSLQGAGNTEAFF.

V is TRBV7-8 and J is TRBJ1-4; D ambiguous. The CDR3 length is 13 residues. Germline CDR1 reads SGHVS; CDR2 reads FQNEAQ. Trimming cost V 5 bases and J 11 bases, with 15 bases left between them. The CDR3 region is CASSPTRDLKLFF. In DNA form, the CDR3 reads TGTGCCAGCAGCCCCACTAGGGATCTCAAACTGTTTTTT.

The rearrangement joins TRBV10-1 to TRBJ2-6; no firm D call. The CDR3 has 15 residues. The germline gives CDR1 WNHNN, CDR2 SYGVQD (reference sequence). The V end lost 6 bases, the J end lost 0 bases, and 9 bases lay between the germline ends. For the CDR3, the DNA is TGCGCCAGCAGGGGCTTCCACTCTGGGGCCAACGTCCTGACTTTC. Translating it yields CASRGFHSGANVLTF.

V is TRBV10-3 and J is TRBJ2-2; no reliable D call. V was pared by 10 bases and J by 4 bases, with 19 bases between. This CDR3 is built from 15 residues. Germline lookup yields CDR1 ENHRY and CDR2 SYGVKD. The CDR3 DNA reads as TGTGCCACCACCCAGAGTGAGGTCGGCACCGGGGAGCTGTTTTTT. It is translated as CATTQSEVGTGELFF.

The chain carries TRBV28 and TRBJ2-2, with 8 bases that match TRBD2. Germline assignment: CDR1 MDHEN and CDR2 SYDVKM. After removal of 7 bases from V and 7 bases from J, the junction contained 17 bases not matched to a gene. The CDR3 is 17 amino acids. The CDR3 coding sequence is TGTGCCAGCACCGGATCGAGAGCGGGAGCCCCAGGCGGGGAGCTGTTTTTT. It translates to CASTGSRAGAPGGELFF. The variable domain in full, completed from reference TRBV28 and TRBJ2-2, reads DVKVTQSSRYLVKRTGEKVFLECVQDMDHENMFWYRQDPGLGLRLIYFSYDVKMKEKGDIPEGYSVSREKKERFSLILESASTNQTSMYLCASTGSRAGAPGGELFFGEGSRLTVL.

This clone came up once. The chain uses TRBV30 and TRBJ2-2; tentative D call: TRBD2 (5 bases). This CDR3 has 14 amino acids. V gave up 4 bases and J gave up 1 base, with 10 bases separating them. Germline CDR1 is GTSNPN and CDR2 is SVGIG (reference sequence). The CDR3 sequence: CAWKSGGNTGELFF. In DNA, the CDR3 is TGTGCCTGGAAGAGCGGTGGGAACACCGGGGAGCTGTTTTTT.

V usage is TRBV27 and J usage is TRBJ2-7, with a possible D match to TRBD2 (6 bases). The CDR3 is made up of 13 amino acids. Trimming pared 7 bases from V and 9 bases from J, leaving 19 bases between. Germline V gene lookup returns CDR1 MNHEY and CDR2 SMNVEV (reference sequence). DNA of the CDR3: TGTGCCAGCACCGCGGGACCCAACCAGTGGCAGTACTTC. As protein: CASTAGPNQWQYF.

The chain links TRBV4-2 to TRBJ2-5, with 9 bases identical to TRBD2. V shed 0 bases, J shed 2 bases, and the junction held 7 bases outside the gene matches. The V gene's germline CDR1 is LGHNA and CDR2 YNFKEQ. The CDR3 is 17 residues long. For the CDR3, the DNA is TGTGCCAGCAGCCAAGATCTCAGCGGGAGGAGACAAGAGACCCAGTACTTC. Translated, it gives CASSQDLSGRRQETQYF.

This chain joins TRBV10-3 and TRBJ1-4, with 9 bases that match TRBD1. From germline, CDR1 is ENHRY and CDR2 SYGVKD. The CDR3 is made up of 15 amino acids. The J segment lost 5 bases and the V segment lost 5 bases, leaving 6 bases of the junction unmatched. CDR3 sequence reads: CAISTTGGTNEKLFF. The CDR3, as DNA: TGTGCCATCAGTACAACAGGGGGCACGAATGAAAAACTGTTTTTT.

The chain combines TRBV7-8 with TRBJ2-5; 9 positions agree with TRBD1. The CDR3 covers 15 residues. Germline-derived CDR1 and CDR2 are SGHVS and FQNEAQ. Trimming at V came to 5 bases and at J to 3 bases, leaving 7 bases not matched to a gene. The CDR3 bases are TGTGCCAGCAGCACAAGGACAGGGGTCGAAGAGACCCAGTACTTC. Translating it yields CASSTRTGVEETQYF.

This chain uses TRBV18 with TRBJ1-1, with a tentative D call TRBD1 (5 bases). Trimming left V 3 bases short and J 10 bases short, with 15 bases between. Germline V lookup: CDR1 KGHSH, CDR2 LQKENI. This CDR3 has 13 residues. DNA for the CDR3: TGTGCCAGCTCACCTCCGGGACGGCGGGGAGCTTTCTTT. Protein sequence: CASSPPGRRGAFF.

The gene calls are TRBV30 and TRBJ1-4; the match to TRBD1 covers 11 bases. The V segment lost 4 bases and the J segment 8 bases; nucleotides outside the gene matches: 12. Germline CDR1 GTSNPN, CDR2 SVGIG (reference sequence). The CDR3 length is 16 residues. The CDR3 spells CAWKVGQGAMQEKLFF. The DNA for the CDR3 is TGTGCCTGGAAGGTTGGACAGGGGGCAATGCAAGAAAAACTGTTTTTT.